Below, one T cell receptor beta chain is given with its context. Its antigen has not been determined. No base quality information exists; no much larger clone differs at one position. The donors were healthy, HIV-negative adults who had no recently reported acute infections or vaccinations. All donors were Caucasian adults living in Nashville, Tennessee, USA. CD8 memory samples were composed of magnetically selected CD45RO+ cells combined with CCR7-negative CD45RA+ effector memory (TemRA) cells. Blood was collected by leukapheresis, and PBMCs were isolated by Ficoll-Histopaque density gradient centrifugation and then cryopreserved in liquid nitrogen vapor phase. Analytical flow cytometry was used to check the purity and quantity of each magnetically sorted T cell population. Genomic DNA was isolated from each sorted fraction and quantified by UV absorbance on a Nanodrop 2000c. These data belong to a study of shared clonotypes between healthy human individuals (dated by TCRdb to about 2020). Regarding the study in general: The cohort comprised two women and a few men aged 18 to 49 years. For each donor, three plates each were used for CD4 naive and CD4 memory, two plates were used for CD8 naive, and one plate was used for CD8 memory. Blood TCR repertoires of about five healthy adults were deeply sequenced to estimate repertoire size and the extent of clonotype sharing between individuals. Different laboratories and diverse techniques were used to prepare libraries and sequence TCR repertoires, to increase sequencing depth and limit assay-specific biases. Each donor's leukapheresis produced roughly between about 0.8 and 10 billion PBMCs. Points the paper makes about the study in general: The small number of donors limited the genetic and exposure-history diversity represented. Larger estimated clonotype richness was generally found for naive subsets than for memory subsets. Higher generation probabilities were observed for clonotypes shared by all four sorted-subset donors than for non-shared clonotypes. Sharing across a handful of donors was observed for around 5% of naive CD4, over 3% of naive CD8, 2% to 2.5% of memory CD4, and about 0.39% of memory CD8 clonotypes. Incomplete sequencing was indicated by rarefaction of sorted-subset datasets, despite the large sequencing depth. Sampling was restricted to blood, and TCR repertoires in tissues likely differ from the TCR repertoires found in blood. Based on pairwise subsampling, the degree of clonotype sharing among donors was expected to be affected by sequencing depth.

TCR CDR3 regions were amplified from genomic DNA by multiplex PCR using the deep immunoSEQ assay. Genomic DNA extracted from each cell subset was distributed evenly over all wells of several immunoSEQ 96-well plates, and each plate served as one replicate. Each replicate PCR for sorted subsets received roughly 200 ng genomic DNA, equal to roughly 33,000 T cell genomes. Purified libraries were measured with a Qubit 3.0 fluorometer, size-checked on a Bioanalyzer 2100, and measured again with the KAPA Library Quantification kit. Every immunoSEQ 96-well plate was sequenced on a dedicated single-read 150-cycle Illumina NextSeq 550 flow cell. The authors' analysis ran thus. Because only junctional sequences without quality scores were contained in the immunoSEQ output, filtering matching that applied to full-length reads could not be performed. To assign V/J genes and CDR3, sequences were annotated using PyIR, a Python wrapper for IgBLAST v1.9, with IMGT germline references. Reads with weak V/J assignments (E-value above 1e-6), missing CDR3, stop codons, out-of-frame junctions, or ambiguous translated residues were removed. V3J clonotypes were defined as sequences sharing an identical inferred V gene, J gene, and CDR3 amino acid sequence. Percentage overlap between repertoires was calculated by dividing the number of shared unique clonotypes by the size of the smaller repertoire. RTK rarefaction, the Chao1 estimator, and Recon v2.1 estimates of unobserved clonotypes were used to assess repertoire richness. Generation probabilities were computed with OLGA for all TCRbeta clonotypes obtained by the gDNA method from several donors. TCRdb took this table from immuneACCESS and kept in-frame rearrangements with V and J called. Such tables lack part of the clones; where checked against another copy, unresolved V genes explain under half of the gap, and the rest is unexplained. For V, J and clone size, that table is used; D and trimming come from the DNA. Counted in this sample were roughly 110,000 clones; about 67% of them appeared once. The ten largest clones represent under 30% of the sample.

This sequence originates from a woman aged 25 to 39 in good health. What was sequenced was memory CD8+ T cells sorted from blood. In the paper's terms, the cell subset or site label means: CD45RO+ cells pooled with CCR7-negative TemRA cells.

The CDR3 reads CASSQAAPSYEQYF. The bases are TGCGCCAGCAGCCAGGCTGCTCCTTCCTACGAGCAGTACTTC. The sequence links TRBV5-1 to TRBJ2-7; the D gene remains uncertain. The CDR3 covers 14 residues, taking in both the cysteine and the phenylalanine. The read is trimmed to its CDR3 DNA, 42 bases read in frame from base 1. The germline V gene specifies SGHRS as CDR1 and YFSETQ as CDR2. V and J are truncated by 4 bases and 1 base respectively, leaving an intervening sequence of 12 bases. Joined to the reference TRBV5-1 and TRBJ2-7 proteins, this CDR3 gives the full variable domain: KAGVTQTPRYLIKTRGQQVTLSCSPISGHRSVSWYQQTPGQGLQFLFEYFSETQRNKGNFPGRFSGRQFSNSRSEMNVSTLELGDSALYLCASSQAAPSYEQYFGPGTRLTVT.